This T cell receptor beta chain originates from a study of early T cells in non-severe SARS-CoV-2 infection. In its sample, this clonotype was seen many times. TCRdb re-derived calls from the 5' RACE reads in MiXCR, one entry per CDR3 protein. The table records more than 55,000 distinct CDR3 sequences, 4.5% to 7.5% of them present only once. V was clipped by 3 bases and J by 15 bases; unmatched bases: 17. Germline V gives CDR1 SGHRS, CDR2 YFSETQ. The CDR3 sequence is 16 residues long. This clonotype was obtained from an adult who was a healthcare worker with PCR-confirmed SARS-CoV-2 infection or an uninfected control (not recorded which). Material: whole blood, obtained at baseline. V is TRBV5-1 and J is TRBJ2-1, with 11 bases fitting TRBD2. The CDR3 reads CASSSIAGGPPGQLFF. Written as DNA, the CDR3 is TGCGCCAGCAGCTCGATAGCGGGAGGGCCGCCGGGGCAACTGTTCTTC.